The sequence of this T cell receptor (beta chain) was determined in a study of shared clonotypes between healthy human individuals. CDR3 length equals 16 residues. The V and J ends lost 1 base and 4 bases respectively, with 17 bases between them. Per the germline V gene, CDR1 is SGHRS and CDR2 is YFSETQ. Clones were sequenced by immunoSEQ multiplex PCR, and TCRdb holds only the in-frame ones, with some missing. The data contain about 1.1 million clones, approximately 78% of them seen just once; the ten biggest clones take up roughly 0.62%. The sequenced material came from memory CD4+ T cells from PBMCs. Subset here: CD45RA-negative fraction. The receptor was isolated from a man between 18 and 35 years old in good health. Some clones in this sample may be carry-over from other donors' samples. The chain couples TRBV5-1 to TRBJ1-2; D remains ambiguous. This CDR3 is CASSLIPGRKIYGYTF. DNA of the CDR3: TGCGCCAGCAGCTTGATTCCAGGCCGCAAAATCTATGGCTACACCTTC.